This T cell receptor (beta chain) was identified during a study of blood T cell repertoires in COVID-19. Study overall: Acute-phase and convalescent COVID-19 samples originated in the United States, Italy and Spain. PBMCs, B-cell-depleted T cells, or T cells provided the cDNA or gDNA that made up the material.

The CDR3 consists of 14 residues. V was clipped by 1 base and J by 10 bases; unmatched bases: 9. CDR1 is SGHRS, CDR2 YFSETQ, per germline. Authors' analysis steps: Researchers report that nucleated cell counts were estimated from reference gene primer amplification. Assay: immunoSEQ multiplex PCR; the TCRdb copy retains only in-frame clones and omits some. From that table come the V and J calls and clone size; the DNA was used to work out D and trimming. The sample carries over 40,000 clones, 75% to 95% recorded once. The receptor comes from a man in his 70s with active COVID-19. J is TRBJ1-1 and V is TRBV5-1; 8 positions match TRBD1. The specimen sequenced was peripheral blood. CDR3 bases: TGCGCCAGCAGCTTGTTGACAGGGGAGAGCCGAGCTTTCTTT. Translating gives CASSLLTGESRAFF.